Listed here is a single TCR beta chain. Its specificity is unknown. These data originate in a study of T cell responses to AZD1222 COVID-19 vaccine. Germline CDR1 is GTSNPN and CDR2 is SVGIG (reference sequence). V lost 1 base to trimming and J lost 8 bases, with 15 bases between them. The CDR3 contains 15 residues. The assay was immunoSEQ multiplex PCR, and TCRdb's table has in-frame clones only and misses some. Here the sample spans under 70,000 clones, around 80% being singletons. Overall study results and limits: Mapped onto spike, vaccine-associated CD4 TCRs spanned it and were dominant at 160-218 and 743-854.

The chain employs TRBV30 and TRBJ1-6; the D gene is possibly TRBD1 (5 bases). This specimen consisted of peripheral blood, obtained on day 0 of AZD1222 vaccination. This clonotype was sampled from an adult in good health. The CDR3 bases are TGTGCCTGGAGTGCGCAGGGTGGCGGGTATTCACCCCTCCACTTT. Protein: CAWSAQGGGYSPLHF.